These 5 T cell receptor beta chains were sequenced from one sample in a study of cytomegalovirus exposure and HLA in healthy donors (TCRdb year 2017). Libraries were constructed by the immunoSEQ multiplex PCR assay. For the multiplex PCR, a mixture combining 60 forward primers for TCR Vbeta segments and 13 reverse primers for TCR Jbeta segments was used. As stored in TCRdb, this immuneACCESS dataset retains in-frame rearrangements with V and J assigned. A fraction of the clones does not appear; measured against another copy, unresolved V genes explain less than half of the discrepancy, and the remainder lacks a known reason. The sample contains tens of thousands of clones, 67% of them found a single time. 6.5% to 7.5% of the sample is held by the ten biggest clonotypes. Input material: PBMCs. Receptor source: a woman aged 50 to 65 in good health and CMV-seropositive.

This chain uses TRBV6-1 with TRBJ2-7; TRBD1 matches at 7 bases. The CDR3 consists of 14 residues. The V gene's germline CDR1 is MNHNS and CDR2 SASEGT. V lost 6 bases to trimming and J lost 3 bases; unmatched junction nucleotides: 8. CDR3 sequence reads: CASSWARDSYEQYF. The CDR3 DNA reads TGTGCCAGCAGCTGGGCCCGGGACAGCTACGAGCAGTACTTC.

CDR3 sequence (DNA): TGTGCCAGCAGCCGTGGAACAGGGGTCCTAAATTATGGCTACACCTTC. Translation gives CASSRGTGVLNYGYTF. The chain couples TRBV5-6 to TRBJ1-2; 7 nucleotides agree with TRBD1. Germline V gene sequence: CDR1 SGHDT, CDR2 YYEEEE. The CDR3 runs 16 residues. Losses at the gene ends were 4 bases for V and 5 bases for J; bases not matched to a gene: 14.

Concerning this clone: One junction end does not reproduce the germline sequence, and a read error may be involved. This chain uses TRBV11-2 with TRBJ2-5; D is uncertain. Per germline, CDR1 SGHAT and CDR2 FQNNGV. This CDR3 spans 12 amino acids. CDR3 in amino acids: CASSSLSLGPNF. The CDR3 DNA is TGTGCCAGCAGCTCCCTCAGTCTGGGCCCCAACTTC.

The rearrangement links TRBV6-5 to TRBJ2-1; D gene ambiguous. The CDR3 spans 14 residues. V lost 7 bases, J lost 3 bases, and 13 bases lay in between. Germline values: CDR1 MNHEY, CDR2 SVGAGI. CDR3 bases: TGTGCCAGCACCCGATCTATCGGCTACAATGAGCAGTTCTTC. It specifies CASTRSIGYNEQFF.

The rearrangement joins TRBV15 to TRBJ2-4; D is possibly TRBD1 (6 bases). Trimming removed 3 bases from V and 14 bases from J, with 20 bases in between. Per the germline V gene, CDR1 is LNHNV and CDR2 is YYDKDF (reference sequence). The CDR3 sequence is 14 residues long. The CDR3 loop is CATSRGDISSHEYF. In nucleotides, the CDR3 is TGTGCCACCAGCAGGGGGGACATTTCTTCCCATGAGTACTTC.